This T cell receptor beta chain came from a study of cytomegalovirus exposure and HLA in healthy donors. Trimming removed 1 base from V and 7 bases from J, with 16 bases in between. There are 16 residues in the CDR3. The germline V gene has CDR1 SGHAT and CDR2 FQNNGV. Primers included in the PCR were 60 Vbeta and 13 Jbeta primers. Clones were sequenced by immunoSEQ multiplex PCR, and TCRdb holds only the in-frame ones, with some missing. In the table there are 150,000 to 200,000 clones, approximately 84% of which are singletons. This clone has just one count. Antigen specificity is unknown. Study outcomes and limitations: An analysis done earlier found most TCR beta V segments productive about 87% or about 30% of the time. Confirmation was obtained in vitro that a few CMV-associated chains are specific for CMV antigens. The availability of immune exposure information extended only to CMV serostatus.

V and J are TRBV11-2 and TRBJ1-4; D is uncertain. The sequence came from a man aged 30 to 39 in good health and CMV-seronegative. Source material: PBMCs. The CDR3 DNA reads TGTGCCAGCAGCTTAGCGATGAGATCAATGTTTGAAAAACTGTTTTTT. This gives the protein CASSLAMRSMFEKLFF.